This T cell receptor beta chain was identified in a study of blood T cell repertoires in COVID-19. Turning to the study itself: The United States, Italy and Spain provided the acute and convalescent COVID-19 samples. In each case, the material was cDNA or gDNA derived from T cells, B-cell-depleted T cells, or PBMCs.

Germline V lookup: CDR1 MNHEY, CDR2 SVGEGT. V was clipped by 2 bases and J by 2 bases, with 16 bases between them. The CDR3 sequence is 17 residues long. This clone showed up just a few times. Original processing methods: Nucleated cell number was recorded as an estimate derived from reference gene primer amplification. Using immunoSEQ multiplex PCR, the repertoire was profiled, and TCRdb retains in-frame clones only, with some absent. That table supplies the V and J calls and clone size; D and trimming were determined from the DNA. This table has tens of thousands of clones, roughly 90% appearing once.

The sequenced sample was peripheral blood. The chain carries TRBV6-2 or TRBV6-3 and TRBJ1-5; unclear D gene. The TCR comes from a human donor in a cohort sampled during active COVID-19. CDR3 bases: TGTGCCAGCAGTTACGTCTCGGCACGCGGGGGCAATCAGCCCCAGCATTTT. It yields the protein CASSYVSARGGNQPQHF.